The following is a TCR beta chain sequence with its context. Its antigen remains unknown. This sample is part of a study of cytomegalovirus exposure and HLA in healthy donors. The overall study: Approximately 85 million unique TCRs from HLA-typed donors were held in an early data release. Study results and caveats: Solely CMV serostatus was available to characterize immune exposure. Analyses of presence and absence presupposed an approximately uniform sequencing depth across donors.

The V gene lost 0 bases and the J gene lost 2 bases, with 7 bases spanning the gap. The germline CDR1 and CDR2 sequences are GTSNPN and SVGIG (reference sequence). The length of the CDR3 is 13 residues. Those who donated were healthy bone marrow donors. PCR used 60 Vbeta primers and 13 Jbeta primers. Only in-frame clones appear in the TCRdb table, and some are missing; sequencing was by immunoSEQ multiplex PCR. Here the sample spans about 150,000 clones, around 79% being singletons. This chain links TRBV30 with TRBJ1-1, with no clear D. The sequence was obtained from a man aged 25-45 years in good health and CMV-seropositive. Material for sequencing was PBMCs. CDR3 in DNA: TGTGCCTGGAGTGTGGGAGCTAACACTGAAGCTTTCTTT. Encoded protein: CAWSVGANTEAFF.